This entry lists 18 T cell receptor beta chains sequenced from one sample in a study of CD8+CD57+ T cells in acquired aplastic anemia. Template material for TCR beta VDJ and CDR3 profiling consisted of genomic DNA. TCRdb reprocessed the reads with MiXCR, giving one entry per CDR3 protein. The top ten clones hold 1.1% of a sample with about 220,000 distinct CDR3 sequences, 34% of them seen once. Sequenced sample: sorted CD4+, CD8+, or CD8+CD57+ T cells (not recorded which) from PBMCs. The source of these receptors is a human donor in good health, serving as a control.

This clonotype was observed a handful of times. The chain couples TRBV7-9 to TRBJ1-2, with D uncertain. The V end lost 5 bases, the J end lost 8 bases, and 12 bases lay between the germline ends. Germline V CDR1 and CDR2: SEHNR, FQNEAQ (reference sequence). The CDR3 contains 12 residues. As DNA, the CDR3 is TGTGCCAGCAGCGCAGCAAGTCTCGGCTACACCTTC. Translating gives CASSAASLGYTF.

Only a few counts were recorded for this clonotype. V gene TRBV30 combines with J gene TRBJ1-2; possibly TRBD1 for D (5 bases). From germline, CDR1 is GTSNPN and CDR2 SVGIG (reference sequence). V was pared by 4 bases and J by 6 bases, with 9 bases between. The CDR3 is 11 residues long. This CDR3 reads CAWNRGNGYTF. For the CDR3, the DNA is TGTGCCTGGAATAGGGGAAATGGCTACACCTTC.

The chain joins TRBV6-5 to TRBJ1-2, with 9 bases lining up with TRBD1. The germline gives CDR1 MNHEY, CDR2 SVGAGI. V trimming: 2 bases; J trimming: 2 bases; junction bases outside the gene matches: 9. The CDR3 sequence is 17 residues long. CDR3 sequence: CASSYTGGHAGNYGYTF. CDR3 sequence (DNA): TGTGCCAGCAGTTACACAGGGGGCCACGCCGGAAACTATGGCTACACCTTC.

The CDR3 DNA reads TGTGCCAGCAAGTTCAGTGTAGCAACTAATGAAAAACTGTTTTTT. Translating it yields CASKFSVATNEKLFF. The chain links TRBV2 to TRBJ1-4; D gene unclear. CDR1 is SNHLY, CDR2 FYNNEI, per germline. Trimming cost V 7 bases and J 0 bases, with 12 bases left between them. CDR3 size: 15 residues.

This sequence joins TRBV24-1 and TRBJ2-1, with TRBD2 matching 11 bases. Germline V gene data show CDR1 as KGHDR and CDR2 as SFDVKD. The V gene end was trimmed by 3 bases and the J gene end by 8 bases; junction bases not matched to a gene: 8. The CDR3 contains 16 residues. CDR3 region: CATSDRTSGRWDEQFF. The CDR3, as DNA: TGTGCCACCAGTGATCGAACTAGCGGGAGATGGGATGAGCAGTTCTTC.

Regarding this clonotype: A much larger clone differs from this one at a single base, so this may be a read error. V gene TRBV12-3 or TRBV12-4 combines with J gene TRBJ1-2, with D unresolved. The CDR3 sequence is 13 residues long. CDR3 sequence reads: CTSSSNPGGGYTF. DNA for the CDR3: TGTACCAGCAGTTCCAACCCGGGCGGGGGCTACACCTTC.

In this sample, this clonotype turned up many times. The chain joins TRBV20-1 to TRBJ1-5; D not certain. Trimming took 3 bases from V and 6 from J, leaving 12 bases between them. CDR1 and CDR2 from the germline V gene are DFQATT and SNEGSKA (reference sequence). The CDR3 consists of 13 residues. The CDR3 DNA follows: TGCAGTGCTAGTATGGCAGGAGGTCAGCCCCAGCATTTT. Translating gives CSASMAGGQPQHF.

This clonotype was seen only once. This may come from a read error, since a much larger clone is one base off. The J gene is TRBJ2-3, the V gene TRBV11-2; the D gene is possibly TRBD1 (5 bases). Germline V gives CDR1 SGHAT, CDR2 FQNNGV. V was clipped by 5 bases and J by 2 bases, with 14 bases between them. The CDR3 extends over 15 amino acids. CDR3 DNA sequence: TGTGCCAGCAGCCCTCGACAGATTACCACAGATACGCAGTATTTT. Translated: CASSPRQITTDTQYF.

The chain has TRBV2 and TRBJ1-2; 7 positions agree with TRBD1. The V segment lost 2 bases and the J segment 8 bases; nucleotides outside the gene matches: 5. Germline assignment: CDR1 SNHLY and CDR2 FYNNEI. The CDR3 has 13 amino acids. CDR3 amino acids: CASSESGGRGYTF. CDR3 DNA sequence: TGTGCCAGCAGTGAATCAGGGGGGCGCGGCTACACCTTC.

This clonotype was seen at least ten times. The chain links TRBV20-1 to TRBJ1-1; no definite D call. The CDR3 runs 12 residues. CDR1 is DFQATT and CDR2 is SNEGSKA in the germline V gene (reference sequence). V was shortened by 1 base and J by 5 bases, with 8 bases between the two germline ends. CDR3 sequence: CSARVEGTEAFF. CDR3 DNA: TGCAGTGCTAGAGTAGAGGGTACTGAAGCTTTCTTT.

Of note for this clonotype: One junction end does not reproduce the germline sequence, and a read error may be involved. The CDR3 region is CATSVGTEALF. CDR3 nucleotide sequence: TGTGCCACCAGTGTGGGCACTGAAGCTCTCTTT. V gene TRBV2 combines with J gene TRBJ1-1; D unresolved. This CDR3 contains 11 residues. Germline CDR1 is SNHLY and CDR2 is FYNNEI.

In regard to this clonotype: One end of the junction is discordant with germline, which a read error may explain. V and J are TRBV25-1 and TRBJ2-1, with D possibly being TRBD2 (6 bases). Germline lookup yields CDR1 MGHDK and CDR2 SYGVNS. CDR3 size: 15 residues. The CDR3 nucleotides are TGTGCCAGCAGTAAACGGGAGAGCTCCAACAATGAGCAGTTCTTC. It codes for CASSKRESSNNEQFF.

This clonotype was observed many times. The rearrangement links TRBV7-8 to TRBJ1-2; TRBD1 is a possible D gene (5 bases). The CDR3 length is 17 residues. V was trimmed by 2 bases and J by 2 bases, leaving 18 bases between them. Germline CDR1 reads SGHVS; CDR2 reads FQNEAQ. CDR3 residues: CASSLSRDLLLNYGYTF. The CDR3 coding sequence is TGTGCCAGCAGCTTATCCAGGGATCTTCTCTTAAACTATGGCTACACCTTC.

The chain uses TRBV29-1 and TRBJ2-1; D gene ambiguous. The V gene lost 3 bases and the J gene lost 6 bases, with 6 bases spanning the gap. Germline CDR1 SQVTM, CDR2 ANQGSEA. CDR3 length equals 11 residues. The CDR3 is CSVERLNEQFF. The CDR3 region has the DNA TGCAGCGTTGAGAGGCTCAATGAGCAGTTCTTC.

V and J are TRBV5-4 and TRBJ2-1; D unresolved. V was cut by 2 bases and J by 0 bases, with 12 bases left in between. Germline lookup yields CDR1 SGHNT and CDR2 YYREEE (reference sequence). The CDR3 totals 16 residues. The CDR3 protein is CASSFVLRSSYNEQFF. CDR3 bases: TGTGCCAGCAGCTTTGTCCTCCGGTCCTCCTACAATGAGCAGTTCTTC.

This chain joins TRBV30 and TRBJ2-5, with 9 bases fitting TRBD2. Germline values: CDR1 GTSNPN, CDR2 SVGIG (reference sequence). The V gene end was trimmed by 4 bases and the J gene end by 4 bases; junction bases not matched to a gene: 13. The CDR3 has 16 residues. The CDR3 reads CAWTGSASGNRETQYF. CDR3 DNA sequence: TGTGCCTGGACCGGCTCGGCTAGCGGGAATCGAGAGACCCAGTACTTC.

The CDR3 nucleotides read TGTGCCTGGGACCTCACTACCGGGCAGCCCCAGCATTTT. It codes for CAWDLTTGQPQHF. The chain joins TRBV30 to TRBJ1-5; D is ambiguous. Germline V gene data show CDR1 as GTSNPN and CDR2 as SVGIG (reference sequence). Trimming removed 5 bases at V and 7 bases at J, with 15 bases between. CDR3 length: 13 amino acids.

This chain links TRBV12-3 or TRBV12-4 with TRBJ2-7; 8 bases fit TRBD1. Unmatched junction bases numbered 7, after V lost 5 bases and J lost 4 bases. The length of the CDR3 is 14 residues. The CDR3 DNA sequence: TGTGCCAGCAGTCCCCGACAGGGGAATTACGAGCAGTACTTC. Residues: CASSPRQGNYEQYF.